A single T cell receptor (beta chain) is shown here with its context. These data belong to a study of T-cell memory formation after mild COVID-19. Constant-segment primers were used for 5'RACE, and the resulting TCR alpha and TCR beta cDNA libraries carried sample barcodes and UMIs. From the 5' RACE reads, TCRdb called clonotypes with MiXCR, one entry per CDR3 protein. The sample lists a few hundred thousand distinct CDR3 sequences, 20% seen once, with around 20% in the top ten. The material sequenced was PBMCs or a T cell subset sorted from them (not recorded which). This clonotype originated in a man younger than 35 who had mild COVID-19 (a few samples of this study predate the infection). Cell type and time point are not known.

The CDR3 region is CASSLFFRDEQYV. DNA for the CDR3: TGTGCCAGCAGTTTATTTTTTAGAGACGAGCAGTACGTC. The chain couples TRBV28 to TRBJ2-7; D is uncertain. The CDR3 runs to 13 residues. V gave up 1 base and J gave up 5 bases, with 9 bases separating them. Germline CDR1 reads MDHEN; CDR2 reads SYDVKM.